This T cell receptor beta chain was found in a study of molecular identifiers for immune sequencing clone quantification. The germline gives CDR1 MNHNS, CDR2 SASEGT. The V and J ends lost 6 bases and 0 bases, in that order; junction bases with no gene match: 5. This CDR3 has 15 residues. This clonotype was detected only a few times. The CDR3 ends on some other residue instead of the conserved phenylalanine or tryptophan, so this is likely a read error. Preparation of the bulk TCR libraries relied on previously described methods and listed TCR primers. A single record per CDR3 protein comes from TCRdb applying MiXCR to the PCR reads. The sample contains approximately 12,000 distinct CDR3 sequences, roughly 15% of which appear only once.

This sequence was found in a human donor in good health. Some libraries in this study had Jurkat cell RNA spiked in. The material sequenced was naive CD8+ T cells from blood, with Jurkat cell RNA spiked in. Subset of the sample: FACS-sorted CD8+CD4-CCR7+CD45RA+ naive T cells. The chain combines TRBV6-1 with TRBJ1-5; TRBD1 matches at 7 bases. The CDR3 DNA sequence: TGTGCCAGCAGAGTAACAGGGGATAGCAATCAGCCCCAGCATTCT. Protein sequence: CASRVTGDSNQPQHS.